This T cell receptor beta chain was found in a study of blood T cells in healthy people across ages. It was roughly 10 milliliters of peripheral blood that were drawn from each donor. Each sample gave at least 6.5 million isolated PBMCs. Study-wide points: Any conclusive comparison of naive versus antigen-experienced cells was prevented by using unsorted PBMCs. Among long-lived donors, naive CD4+ cells were more numerous and diversity higher than in aged donors.

A second roughly 7 to 12 cycle PCR used barcoded and J-beta primers. MiXCR, run by TCRdb on the 5' RACE reads, gives a single entry per CDR3 protein. The table lists over a million distinct CDR3 sequences, roughly two fifths of them singletons, with around 4% in the top ten. V was clipped by 5 bases and J by 6 bases, with 20 bases between them. Germline CDR1 is SNHLY and CDR2 is FYNNEI. The CDR3 contains 15 residues. Concerning this clonotype: Antigen: not known.

This rearrangement joins TRBV2 to TRBJ2-7; maybe TRBD1 (6 bases). The TCR originated in a woman in her late teens or twenties in good health. Specimen: blood. As DNA, the CDR3 is TGTGCCAGCAGTCGCCGGACAGCCCTTCGTCTCGAGCAGTACTTC. Residues: CASSRRTALRLEQYF.